One and the same sample provided the 32 T cell receptor beta chains below, sequenced in a study of radiotherapy plus CTLA-4 blockade in lung cancer. Profiled with immunoSEQ multiplex PCR; TCRdb holds only in-frame clones, not every one. The sample includes approximately 97,000 clones, around 82% seen only once; the top ten take roughly 0.85%. The source was peripheral blood, collected from a patient treated with radiotherapy plus ipilimumab. Receptor source: a human donor with non-small cell lung cancer who had stable disease on radiotherapy plus ipilimumab.

The rearrangement uses TRBV11-2 and TRBJ2-2; D gene unclear. V was cut by 1 base and J by 6 bases, with 9 bases left in between. Germline V CDR1 and CDR2: SGHAT, FQNNGV. The CDR3 totals 14 residues. CDR3 sequence (DNA): TGTGCCAGCAGCTTAGTTGGTAGTTCCGGGGAGCTGTTTTTT. Amino acids: CASSLVGSSGELFF.

J is TRBJ2-3 and V is TRBV27; TRBD1 is a possible D gene (7 bases). The germline V gene encodes CDR1 MNHEY and CDR2 SMNVEV (reference sequence). CDR3 size: 16 residues. Trimming cost V 5 bases and J 0 bases, with 15 bases left between them. This CDR3 is CASSAGWGQSTDTQYF. Written as DNA, the CDR3 is TGTGCCAGCAGTGCGGGATGGGGACAGAGCACAGATACGCAGTATTTT.

This clone came up once. The V and J genes are TRBV28 and TRBJ1-5; 7 nucleotides agree with TRBD1. This CDR3 comprises 14 residues. Looked up from germline, CDR1 is MDHEN and CDR2 is SYDVKM. J gave up 9 bases and V 5 bases, and 10 bases lay outside the gene matches. The CDR3 reads CASSPPGQISPQHF. The CDR3 DNA reads as TGTGCCAGCAGTCCACCGGGACAGATTTCGCCCCAGCATTTT.

The genes are TRBV5-1 and TRBJ2-6, with D perhaps matching TRBD1 or TRBD2 (6 bases each). From germline, CDR1 is SGHRS and CDR2 YFSETQ. V was shortened by 4 bases and J by 1 base, with 18 bases between the two germline ends. This CDR3 has 18 residues. In DNA, the CDR3 is TGCGCCAGCAGCCCAACCACCCAGGGGACTTCTGGGGCCAACGTCCTGACTTTC. Its translation is CASSPTTQGTSGANVLTF.

The sample holds one count of this clone. The V gene is TRBV15, the J gene TRBJ1-6, with a tentative D call TRBD1 (6 bases). CDR1 is LNHNV and CDR2 is YYDKDF in the germline V gene (reference sequence). The CDR3 has 15 amino acids. The V end lost 3 bases, the J end lost 3 bases, and 9 bases lay between the germline ends. CDR3 loop: CATSRDSFYNSPLHF. CDR3 nucleotides: TGTGCCACCAGCAGGGACAGTTTCTATAATTCACCCCTCCACTTT.

The rearrangement joins TRBV7-2 to TRBJ2-3; perhaps TRBD1 as D (6 bases). Trimming removed 5 bases from V and 1 base from J, with 13 bases in between. This CDR3 has 15 residues. Germline loops: CDR1 SGHTA, CDR2 FQGNSA. CDR3 residues: CASSLVDSGTDTQYF. CDR3 in DNA: TGTGCCAGCAGCCTAGTGGACAGCGGCACAGATACGCAGTATTTT.

The chain combines TRBV28 with TRBJ2-5; 7 bases agree with TRBD2. The junction had 2 bases not matched to a gene; V was cut back by 3 bases and J by 7 bases. The CDR3 runs 12 residues. CDR1 MDHEN and CDR2 SYDVKM come from the germline V gene. In nucleotides, the CDR3 is TGTGCCAGCAGTTTCCGCGGGGGGACCCAGTACTTC. The encoded protein is CASSFRGGTQYF.

The V gene is TRBV30, the J gene TRBJ1-1, with a tentative D call TRBD1 (6 bases). V lost 7 bases and J 6 bases, leaving 12 bases between the germline ends. Germline loops: CDR1 GTSNPN, CDR2 SVGIG (reference sequence). The CDR3 covers 11 residues. This CDR3 is CASTGTPEAFF. The CDR3 DNA sequence: TGTGCCTCTACAGGGACTCCTGAAGCTTTCTTT.

The chain recombines TRBV29-1 with TRBJ1-2; D is ambiguous. CDR1 is SQVTM, CDR2 ANQGSEA, per germline. V was shortened by 1 base and J by 8 bases, with 11 bases between the two germline ends. There are 12 residues in the CDR3. CDR3: CSVEVNADGYTF. DNA of the CDR3: TGCAGCGTTGAAGTCAATGCTGACGGCTACACCTTC.

This clone was observed a single time. The rearrangement joins TRBV11-3 to TRBJ2-3, with D possibly TRBD2 on 6 matching bases. This CDR3 contains 17 residues. From germline, CDR1 is SGHNT and CDR2 YENEEA. Trimming left V 5 bases short and J 5 bases short, with 23 bases between. Here the CDR3 DNA reads TGTGCCAGCAGCCCCCATAGTGGGACTGGGGAAGGAGATACGCAGTATTTT. Residues: CASSPHSGTGEGDTQYF.

The chain joins TRBV27 to TRBJ2-1; D gene ambiguous. Germline loops: CDR1 MNHEY, CDR2 SMNVEV (reference sequence). V lost 3 bases and J lost 2, with 8 bases in between. The CDR3 has 14 amino acids. CDR3: CASSFWGTYNEQFF. The CDR3 DNA reads TGTGCCAGCAGTTTTTGGGGTACCTACAATGAGCAGTTCTTC.

Only one count was recorded for this clone. The chain joins TRBV27 to TRBJ2-3; 14 nucleotides line up with TRBD2. Germline values: CDR1 MNHEY, CDR2 SMNVEV (reference sequence). The CDR3 runs 17 residues. Trimming took 4 bases from V and 5 from J; bases not matched to a gene: 8. CDR3 sequence (DNA): TGTGCCAGCAGTTCTACCCCGACTAGCGGGAGGGGAGATACGCAGTATTTT. As protein: CASSSTPTSGRGDTQYF.

The chain has TRBV6-1 and TRBJ1-1; no reliable D call. The CDR3 sequence is 13 residues long. Germline V gene lookup returns CDR1 MNHNS and CDR2 SASEGT. The V end was cut by 6 bases, the J end by 4 bases, with 12 bases between. The CDR3 loop reads CASRYRVFTEAFF. The CDR3 DNA follows: TGTGCCAGCAGATACAGAGTATTCACTGAAGCTTTCTTT.

The rearrangement links TRBV25-1 to TRBJ1-6; D uncertain. This CDR3 comprises 14 residues. Trimming removed 6 bases from V and 6 bases from J, with 12 bases in between. Per the germline V gene, CDR1 is MGHDK and CDR2 is SYGVNS. The CDR3 DNA sequence: TGTGCCAGCAGGATCGGCGGCCTTAATTCACCCCTCCACTTT. It codes for CASRIGGLNSPLHF.

CDR3 loop: CASRGLGTGGVFNQPQHF. As DNA, the CDR3 is TGTGCCAGCAGAGGATTAGGGACAGGGGGCGTTTTCAATCAGCCCCAGCATTTT. The chain recombines TRBV2 with TRBJ1-5, with 12 nucleotides matching TRBD1. Germline V gene lookup returns CDR1 SNHLY and CDR2 FYNNEI. Losses at the gene ends were 6 bases for V and 3 bases for J; bases not matched to a gene: 12. The CDR3 has 18 amino acids.

This clone was observed a handful of times. This sequence joins TRBV5-6 and TRBJ1-3; 7 nucleotides align to TRBD1. After removal of 1 base from V and 3 bases from J, the junction contained 4 bases not matched to a gene. The CDR3 contains 15 residues. Germline V gene lookup returns CDR1 SGHDT and CDR2 YYEEEE. The CDR3 sequence: CASSLIGGGGNTIYF. The CDR3 DNA is TGTGCCAGCAGCTTGATAGGGGGCGGTGGAAACACCATATATTTT.

The chain employs TRBV5-6 and TRBJ2-7; 9 positions agree with TRBD1. Trimming removed 4 bases from V and 6 bases from J; junction bases left unmatched: 5. From germline, CDR1 is SGHDT and CDR2 YYEEEE. This CDR3 region has 13 residues. CDR3 sequence reads: CASSRQGVGEQYF. CDR3 in DNA: TGTGCCAGCAGCCGACAGGGGGTTGGCGAGCAGTACTTC.

The chain employs TRBV25-1 and TRBJ2-1; 7 positions agree with TRBD2. The CDR3 is 15 amino acids. The V gene's germline CDR1 is MGHDK and CDR2 SYGVNS. Trimming cost V 7 bases and J 0 bases; bases outside gene matches: 6. CDR3 sequence: CASTLGGSSYNEQFF. Written as DNA, the CDR3 is TGTGCCAGCACCCTCGGGGGGAGCTCCTACAATGAGCAGTTCTTC.

This clone was picked up one time. This sequence joins TRBV7-8 and TRBJ2-7, with 14 bases matching TRBD2. Looked up from germline, CDR1 is SGHVS and CDR2 is FQNEAQ. This CDR3 has 16 residues. J lost 1 base, V lost 5 bases, and 4 bases had no gene match. Here the CDR3 DNA reads TGTGCCAGCAGCCCGACTAGCGGGAGGGCGTCCTACGAGCAGTACTTC. Translated: CASSPTSGRASYEQYF.

The chain joins TRBV7-2 to TRBJ1-2; 11 bases fit TRBD1. The CDR3 runs to 15 residues. J lost 4 bases, V lost 5 bases, and 6 bases had no gene match. Germline CDR1 SGHTA, CDR2 FQGNSA. DNA of the CDR3: TGTGCCAGCAGCCCCGGGACAGGGGGAGTCTATGGCTACACCTTC. Its translation is CASSPGTGGVYGYTF.

In the case of this clone: This same CDR3 is encoded by further DNA sequences in the sample. The chain joins TRBV7-9 to TRBJ2-7; TRBD1 aligns across 7 bases. Germline CDR1 is SEHNR and CDR2 is FQNEAQ (reference sequence). The CDR3 is 14 amino acids. The ends lost 4 bases at V and 1 base at J; junction bases unmatched: 4. CDR3 sequence reads: CASSSGTVSYEQYF. The CDR3 DNA reads as TGTGCCAGCAGCTCCGGGACAGTGTCCTACGAGCAGTACTTC.

This chain uses TRBV5-1 with TRBJ1-2; 7 nucleotides agree with TRBD1. V was pared by 6 bases and J by 0 bases, with 11 bases of the junction left unmatched. The CDR3 has 16 amino acids. CDR1 and CDR2 from the germline V gene are SGHRS and YFSETQ. The chain's CDR3 is CASTPLGQVANYGYTF. CDR3 nucleotides: TGCGCCAGCACCCCCCTAGGACAGGTCGCTAACTATGGCTACACCTTC.

Comments on this clone: Different DNA sequences within this sample yield the same CDR3. This chain links TRBV10-3 with TRBJ2-3; 8 nucleotides line up with TRBD1. The CDR3 is made up of 15 amino acids. Looked up from germline, CDR1 is ENHRY and CDR2 is SYGVKD. Germline trimming cut 2 bases from V and 1 base from J; bases unmatched to any gene: 2. The DNA of the CDR3 is TGTGCCATCAGTGAGGGACAGGGCCGCACAGATACGCAGTATTTT. Amino acid sequence: CAISEGQGRTDTQYF.

This clone has more than one count but fewer than ten. The chain joins TRBV5-1 to TRBJ1-2; D remains unclear. The V gene's germline CDR1 is SGHRS and CDR2 YFSETQ. The V end was cut by 0 bases, the J end by 7 bases, with 7 bases between. The CDR3 extends over 12 amino acids. The CDR3, as DNA: TGCGCCAGCAGCTTGGACGTTCGTGGCTACACCTTC. This encodes CASSLDVRGYTF. Full variable domain (remainder filled in from reference TRBV5-1 and TRBJ1-2): KAGVTQTPRYLIKTRGQQVTLSCSPISGHRSVSWYQQTPGQGLQFLFEYFSETQRNKGNFPGRFSGRQFSNSRSEMNVSTLELGDSALYLCASSLDVRGYTFGSGTRLTVV.

The chain carries TRBV7-8 and TRBJ2-2; 8 bases fit TRBD2. The V and J ends lost 4 bases and 0 bases, in that order; junction bases with no gene match: 4. Germline CDR1 and CDR2: SGHVS and FQNEAQ. This CDR3 contains 16 residues. The CDR3 loop is CASSSTSVTNTGELFF. CDR3 bases: TGTGCCAGCAGCTCGACTAGCGTGACGAACACCGGGGAGCTGTTTTTT.

This chain connects TRBV6-1 to TRBJ1-2; D possibly corresponds to TRBD1 (6 bases). Germline V lookup: CDR1 MNHNS, CDR2 SASEGT. Trimming removed 11 bases at V and 2 bases at J, with 15 bases between. The length of the CDR3 is 13 residues. CDR3 protein: CASRGQLNYGYTF. CDR3 DNA sequence: TGTGCCTCCCGGGGACAACTCAACTATGGCTACACCTTC.

In this sample, this clone turned up a few times. The V call is TRBV28, the J call TRBJ1-2; possible D gene TRBD1, 5 bases. The CDR3 covers 12 residues. Germline V gene lookup returns CDR1 MDHEN and CDR2 SYDVKM. Trimming stripped 6 bases from V and 4 bases from J, with 9 bases between. As DNA, the CDR3 is TGTGCCAGCAGGGAGGGGAGCTATGGCTACACCTTC. Translated: CASREGSYGYTF.

The chain has TRBV5-1 and TRBJ2-7; TRBD1 matches 7 bases. Germline V gene lookup returns CDR1 SGHRS and CDR2 YFSETQ. The CDR3 consists of 14 residues. The V and J ends lost 4 bases and 5 bases, in that order; junction bases with no gene match: 9. The CDR3 loop reads CASSPWDSSDEQYF. The CDR3 DNA reads as TGCGCCAGCAGCCCTTGGGACAGTTCAGACGAGCAGTACTTC.

The genes are TRBV9 and TRBJ2-7; D ambiguous. There are 14 residues in the CDR3. Germline V lookup: CDR1 SGDLS, CDR2 YYNGEE. V was trimmed by 2 bases and J by 2 bases, leaving 11 bases between them. CDR3 in amino acids: CASSVNIGPYEQYF. The CDR3 DNA follows: TGTGCCAGCAGCGTCAATATAGGCCCCTACGAGCAGTACTTC.

This chain joins TRBV11-2 and TRBJ1-6; D is possibly TRBD1 (5 bases). Per germline, CDR1 SGHAT and CDR2 FQNNGV. The CDR3 runs 15 residues. V dropped 5 bases and J dropped 9 bases, with 17 bases sitting between them. CDR3 amino acids: CASSTRGNGISPLHF. The CDR3 nucleotides read TGTGCCAGCAGCACGAGGGGAAATGGAATTTCACCCCTCCACTTT.

The rearrangement joins TRBV4-2 to TRBJ2-7; possibly TRBD2 for D (6 bases). CDR1 and CDR2 from the germline V gene are LGHNA and YNFKEQ. This CDR3 is built from 16 residues. The V end was cut by 0 bases, the J end by 2 bases, with 14 bases between. The chain's CDR3 is CASSQEHAGSPYEQYF. The CDR3 DNA sequence: TGTGCCAGCAGCCAAGAGCATGCGGGATCCCCCTACGAGCAGTACTTC.

The rearrangement joins TRBV18 to TRBJ1-2; no firm D call. Germline values: CDR1 KGHSH, CDR2 LQKENI. V was trimmed by 2 bases and J by 3 bases, leaving 13 bases between them. CDR3 size: 15 residues. This CDR3 is CASSPSGKGDYGYTF. The CDR3, as DNA: TGTGCCAGCTCACCAAGTGGAAAGGGTGACTATGGCTACACCTTC.